Shown below are 30 T cell receptor beta chains from a single sample sequenced in a study of blood T cells in healthy people across ages. Primers used in a second PCR of roughly 6 to 11 cycles were a sample-barcoded 5' primer and a J-beta primer mix. MiXCR, run by TCRdb on the 5' RACE reads, gives a single entry per CDR3 protein. This table holds about 640,000 distinct CDR3 sequences, approximately 50% found once. Sequenced material: blood. The receptors were sampled from a man between 60 and 75 years old in good health.

The chain recombines TRBV5-1 with TRBJ2-5; D may be TRBD1 (6 bases). CDR3 length: 15 residues. With 3 bases removed from V and 5 bases from J, the gap between germline ends came to 17 bases. Germline assignment: CDR1 SGHRS and CDR2 YFSETQ. The CDR3: CASSSRGAARETQYF. The CDR3 nucleotides are TGCGCCAGCAGCTCCAGGGGAGCGGCGCGGGAGACCCAGTACTTC. Full variable domain (rest looked up from reference TRBV5-1 and TRBJ2-5): KAGVTQTPRYLIKTRGQQVTLSCSPISGHRSVSWYQQTPGQGLQFLFEYFSETQRNKGNFPGRFSGRQFSNSRSEMNVSTLELGDSALYLCASSSRGAARETQYFGPGTRLLVL.

V and J are TRBV28 and TRBJ2-7, with D possibly matching TRBD2 (6 bases). Deletions cut 8 bases from V and 3 bases from J, with 14 bases between. The CDR3 is 13 residues long. CDR1 is MDHEN and CDR2 is SYDVKM in the germline V gene. The DNA for the CDR3 is TGTGCCAGCGGGACTCCGGAAATCTACGAGCAGTACTTC. Translating it yields CASGTPEIYEQYF.

This chain links TRBV20-1 with TRBJ1-1, with 7 positions matching TRBD1. The V and J ends lost 6 bases and 3 bases, in that order; junction bases with no gene match: 10. The germline V gene has CDR1 DFQATT and CDR2 SNEGSKA (reference sequence). The CDR3 extends over 14 amino acids. CDR3 in DNA: TGCAGTGCCCCTCGACAGGGTTGGGACACTGAAGCTTTCTTT. It translates to CSAPRQGWDTEAFF.

V gene TRBV12-3 or TRBV12-4 combines with J gene TRBJ2-1; the match to TRBD1 covers 7 bases. Trimming cost V 10 bases and J 6 bases; bases outside gene matches: 12. The CDR3 has 14 residues. The CDR3 bases are TGTGCCAACAGACAGGGTCTGGCGGGCAATGAGCAGTTCTTC. As protein: CANRQGLAGNEQFF.

CDR3 bases: TGTGCCAGCAGCGTAGGTGGGGGAACGGGCTACACCTTC. Its translation is CASSVGGGTGYTF. The chain has TRBV9 and TRBJ1-2; tentative D call: TRBD1 (5 bases). This CDR3 is 13 amino acids long. The V end lost 0 bases, the J end lost 8 bases, and 11 bases lay between the germline ends. CDR1 SGDLS and CDR2 YYNGEE come from the germline V gene.

This clonotype was picked up one time. The gene calls are TRBV4-2 and TRBJ2-6, with 9 bases aligning to TRBD2. Germline loops: CDR1 LGHNA, CDR2 YNFKEQ. The length of the CDR3 is 21 residues. V gave up 0 bases and J gave up 2 bases; unmatched junction bases: 14. Here the CDR3 DNA reads TGTGCCAGCAGCCAAGAGTGGTCCGCTAGCGGGATAGTCCCTGGGGCCAACGTCCTGACTTTC. Translated: CASSQEWSASGIVPGANVLTF.

The chain couples TRBV5-1 to TRBJ1-4; possible D gene TRBD1, 6 bases. V was clipped by 4 bases and J by 4 bases, with 17 bases between them. Germline V lookup: CDR1 SGHRS, CDR2 YFSETQ. This CDR3 contains 16 residues. CDR3 in amino acids: CASSPWGGPDNEKLFF. As DNA, the CDR3 is TGCGCCAGCAGCCCCTGGGGGGGCCCCGATAATGAAAAACTGTTTTTT.

This clonotype has more than one count but fewer than ten. V and J are TRBV5-1 and TRBJ2-1; perhaps TRBD1 as D (5 bases). The closer fit of TRBJ2-7 to the DNA end suggests the J call may be wrong. The CDR3 is made up of 14 amino acids. Germline V gene data show CDR1 as SGHRS and CDR2 as YFSETQ. This chain's CDR3 is CASSLDTLYNEQYF. The CDR3 DNA sequence: TGCGCCAGCAGCCTGGACACCCTCTACAATGAGCAGTACTTC.

The chain joins TRBV24-1 to TRBJ1-1; possible D gene TRBD1, 5 bases. V was pared by 2 bases and J by 3 bases, with 9 bases between. The CDR3 is 14 amino acids. CDR1 is KGHDR and CDR2 is SFDVKD in the germline V gene. CDR3 sequence: CATSDSGGDTEAFF. For the CDR3, the DNA is TGTGCCACCAGTGATTCCGGGGGTGACACTGAAGCTTTCTTT.

This clonotype came up a few times. J is TRBJ2-6 and V is TRBV7-2; D gene ambiguous. Looked up from germline, CDR1 is SGHTA and CDR2 is FQGNSA. The V end was cut by 0 bases, the J end by 1 base, with 10 bases between. CDR3 length equals 17 residues. CDR3 sequence reads: CASSLAGPGSGANVLTF. CDR3 DNA sequence: TGTGCCAGCAGCTTAGCGGGCCCTGGTTCTGGGGCCAACGTCCTGACTTTC.

The chain couples TRBV6-1 to TRBJ2-5, with 9 bases matching TRBD1. The J call may be mistaken, given a closer DNA end match to TRBJ2-7. The CDR3 loop spans 15 amino acids. CDR1 and CDR2 from the germline V gene are MNHNS and SASEGT. In nucleotides, the CDR3 is TGTGCCAGCAGTGGACCCGGGACAGGGAAGGACGAGCAGTACTTC. Its protein is CASSGPGTGKDEQYF.

This rearrangement joins TRBV6-5 to TRBJ1-2; D is uncertain. V dropped 0 bases and J dropped 7 bases, with 15 bases sitting between them. The CDR3 sequence is 15 residues long. Germline V gene data show CDR1 as MNHEY and CDR2 as SVGAGI. CDR3 bases: TGTGCCAGCAGTTACTCGGTTTCAGGATTGTCTGGCTACACCTTC. As protein: CASSYSVSGLSGYTF.

This rearrangement joins TRBV5-6 to TRBJ2-5; D unclear. V was shortened by 1 base and J by 5 bases, with 12 bases between the two germline ends. This CDR3 comprises 14 residues. CDR1 and CDR2 from the germline V gene are SGHDT and YYEEEE. The CDR3 sequence: CASSLISSVETQYF. For the CDR3, the DNA is TGTGCCAGCAGCTTGATTAGCTCAGTGGAGACCCAGTACTTC. Variable domain in full (rest from reference TRBV5-6 and TRBJ2-5): DAGVTQSPTHLIKTRGQQVTLRCSPKSGHDTVSWYQQALGQGPQFIFQYYEEEERQRGNFPDRFSGHQFPNYSSELNVNALLLGDSALYLCASSLISSVETQYFGPGTRLLVL.

The J gene is TRBJ2-3, the V gene TRBV20-1, with D perhaps matching TRBD2 (6 bases). CDR1 is DFQATT, CDR2 SNEGSKA, per germline (reference sequence). The V end lost 8 bases, the J end lost 5 bases, and 17 bases lay between the germline ends. This CDR3 has 13 amino acids. CDR3 protein: CSPWAGNEDTQYF. As DNA, the CDR3 is TGCAGTCCCTGGGCGGGGAACGAAGATACGCAGTATTTT.

The gene calls are TRBV5-1 and TRBJ2-1, with a tentative D call TRBD2 (6 bases). V lost 5 bases to trimming and J lost 6 bases, with 12 bases between them. The CDR3 consists of 13 residues. Germline values: CDR1 SGHRS, CDR2 YFSETQ. CDR3 sequence: CASRLAAGNEQFF. The CDR3 DNA sequence: TGCGCCAGCAGGCTAGCAGCGGGCAATGAGCAGTTCTTC.

V is TRBV6-4 and J is TRBJ2-5; D might be TRBD1 or TRBD2, each matching 5 bases. There are 15 residues in the CDR3. Trimming removed 5 bases at V and 4 bases at J, with 17 bases between. Germline V gene data show CDR1 as MRHNA and CDR2 as SNTAGT. The CDR3 sequence: CASSPSGDRGETQYF. The CDR3 coding sequence is TGTGCCAGCAGTCCTTCCGGGGACCGTGGAGAGACCCAGTACTTC.

The chain links TRBV12-3 or TRBV12-4 to TRBJ2-3; 8 bases agree with TRBD2. The CDR3 covers 17 residues. Trimming took 3 bases from V and 3 from J; bases not matched to a gene: 11. In DNA form, the CDR3 reads TGTGCCAGCAGTTTCTTTAGAGGGGGGACTAGGACAGATACGCAGTATTTT. Amino acid sequence: CASSFFRGGTRTDTQYF.

CDR3 DNA sequence: TGTGCCAGCAGCCCCCGAGGAGGGGAGGACAAAAACATTCAGTACTTC. Amino acid sequence: CASSPRGGEDKNIQYF. This chain uses TRBV12-3 or TRBV12-4 with TRBJ2-4; perhaps TRBD2 as D (6 bases). V lost 6 bases to trimming and J lost 3 bases, with 18 bases between them. This CDR3 contains 16 residues.

The V gene is TRBV2, the J gene TRBJ2-7, with 8 positions matching TRBD1. The CDR3 is made up of 15 amino acids. In germline, CDR1 is SNHLY, CDR2 FYNNEI. J was trimmed by 0 bases and V by 7 bases; bases with no gene match: 8. CDR3 sequence: CASILRDRHSYEQYF. The CDR3 bases are TGTGCCAGCATCCTGAGGGACAGGCACTCCTACGAGCAGTACTTC.

This clonotype was recorded at least ten times. The chain combines TRBV12-3 or TRBV12-4 with TRBJ2-3; perhaps TRBD2 as D (7 bases). The CDR3 consists of 13 residues. Between the trimmed V and J ends, which lost 9 bases and 5 bases, there was a span of 15 bases. The CDR3 DNA sequence: TGTGCCAGTTTTGGGGGGGCCGGAGATACGCAGTATTTT. This gives the protein CASFGGAGDTQYF.

This chain joins TRBV12-5 and TRBJ2-7; D ambiguous. The CDR3 length is 15 residues. V dropped 9 bases and J dropped 10 bases, with 28 bases sitting between them. CDR1 is LGHNT and CDR2 is FRNRAP in the germline V gene. In DNA form, the CDR3 reads TGTGCTAGCGAACAAGCTGGCAGGAGACAAGAGACTCAGTACTTC. It yields the protein CASEQAGRRQETQYF.

The chain combines TRBV6-6 with TRBJ2-4; 8 positions match TRBD1. The CDR3 is 14 amino acids. The V segment lost 4 bases and the J segment 13 bases; nucleotides outside the gene matches: 12. Germline V gene data show CDR1 as MNHNY and CDR2 as SVGAGI (reference sequence). CDR3 amino acids: CASSWSDRGREQYF. CDR3 nucleotides: TGTGCCAGCAGTTGGTCAGACAGGGGTCGGGAGCAGTACTTC.

The chain joins TRBV7-2 to TRBJ1-2; D ambiguous. The germline CDR1 and CDR2 sequences are SGHTA and FQGNSA. V gave up 5 bases and J gave up 6 bases, with 13 bases separating them. The CDR3 is made up of 13 amino acids. The CDR3 DNA reads as TGTGCCAGCAGCCTAGACCCGGCGGATGGCTACACCTTC. Protein sequence: CASSLDPADGYTF.

The chain links TRBV4-1 to TRBJ2-7, with D uncertain. Germline lookup yields CDR1 MGHRA and CDR2 YSYEKL. The CDR3 is 13 residues long. V lost 1 base, J lost 7 bases, and 11 bases lay in between. The CDR3 region is CASSQAMQEEQYF. The CDR3 DNA reads TGCGCCAGCAGCCAAGCCATGCAGGAGGAGCAGTACTTC.

The J gene is TRBJ2-7, the V gene TRBV4-2, with TRBD2 identical over 7 bases. The CDR3 has 13 amino acids. CDR1 and CDR2 (germline): LGHNA, YNFKEQ. V trimming: 0 bases; J trimming: 6 bases; junction bases outside the gene matches: 2. The CDR3 region is CASSQDPGGEQYF. The CDR3 DNA reads TGTGCCAGCAGCCAAGATCCGGGGGGCGAGCAGTACTTC.

This chain links TRBV20-1 with TRBJ2-5; D is tentatively TRBD1 or TRBD2 (5 bases each). Trimming removed 4 bases from V and 5 bases from J, with 11 bases in between. This CDR3 spans 12 amino acids. From germline, CDR1 is DFQATT and CDR2 SNEGSKA (reference sequence). The CDR3 DNA is TGCAGTGCTAACCCCTGGGGGGAGACCCAGTACTTC. Translation gives CSANPWGETQYF.

This clonotype was observed a few times. V gene TRBV18 combines with J gene TRBJ2-7; D is possibly TRBD1 (6 bases). Germline V lookup: CDR1 KGHSH, CDR2 LQKENI. The CDR3 covers 17 residues. V was shortened by 4 bases and J by 3 bases, with 22 bases between the two germline ends. CDR3 nucleotides: TGTGCCAGCTCACGGGCAGTGAGGGGACAATCCTTCTACGAGCAGTACTTC. This translates into CASSRAVRGQSFYEQYF.

This clonotype was found many times. This chain uses TRBV9 with TRBJ2-1, with 7 bases matching TRBD2. V gave up 4 bases and J gave up 2 bases; unmatched junction bases: 9. From germline, CDR1 is SGDLS and CDR2 YYNGEE. The CDR3 contains 16 residues. The CDR3 here is CASSPTGRVAYNEQFF. CDR3 in DNA: TGTGCCAGCAGCCCAACGGGGAGGGTCGCCTACAATGAGCAGTTCTTC.

This chain joins TRBV12-3 or TRBV12-4 and TRBJ2-3; TRBD1 matches at 7 bases. CDR3 length: 15 amino acids. After removal of 5 bases from V and 2 bases from J, the junction contained 7 bases not matched to a gene. The CDR3 sequence is CASSIGGQNTDTQYF. The DNA for the CDR3 is TGTGCCAGCAGTATAGGGGGACAGAACACAGATACGCAGTATTTT.

This chain links TRBV6-6 with TRBJ2-5; 12 bases fit TRBD1. The assigned J gene may be wrong: the sequence end matches TRBJ2-7 better. From germline, CDR1 is MNHNY and CDR2 SVGAGI (reference sequence). This CDR3 is 15 amino acids long. The chain's CDR3 is CASSFAGTGGNEQYF. For the CDR3, the DNA is TGTGCCAGCAGTTTCGCCGGGACAGGGGGCAACGAGCAGTACTTC.